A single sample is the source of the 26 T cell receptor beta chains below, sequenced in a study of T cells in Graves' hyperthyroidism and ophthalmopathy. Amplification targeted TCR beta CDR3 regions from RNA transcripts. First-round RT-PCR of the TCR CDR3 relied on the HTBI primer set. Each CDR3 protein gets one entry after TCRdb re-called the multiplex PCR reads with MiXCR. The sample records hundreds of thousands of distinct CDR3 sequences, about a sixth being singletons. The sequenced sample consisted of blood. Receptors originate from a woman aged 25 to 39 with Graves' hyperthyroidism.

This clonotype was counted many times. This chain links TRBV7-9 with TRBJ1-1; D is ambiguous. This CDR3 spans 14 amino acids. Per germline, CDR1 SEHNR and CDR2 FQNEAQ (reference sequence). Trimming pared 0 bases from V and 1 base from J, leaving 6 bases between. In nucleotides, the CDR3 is TGTGCCAGCAGCTTAGCTGGCAGGAACACTGAAGCTTTCTTT. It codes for CASSLAGRNTEAFF.

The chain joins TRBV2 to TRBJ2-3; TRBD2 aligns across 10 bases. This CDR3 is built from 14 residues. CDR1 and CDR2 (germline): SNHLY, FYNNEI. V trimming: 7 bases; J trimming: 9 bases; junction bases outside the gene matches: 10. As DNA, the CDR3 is TGTGCCAGCACTCAACTAGCGGGATATGCAACGCAGTATTTT. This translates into CASTQLAGYATQYF.

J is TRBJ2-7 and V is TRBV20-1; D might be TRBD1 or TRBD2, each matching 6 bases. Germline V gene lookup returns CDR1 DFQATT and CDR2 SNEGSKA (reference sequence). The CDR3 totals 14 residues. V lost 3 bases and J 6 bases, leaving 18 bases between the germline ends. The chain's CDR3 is CSASTGLRGGEQYF. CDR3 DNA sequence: TGCAGTGCTAGCACAGGGCTTAGGGGAGGCGAGCAGTACTTC.

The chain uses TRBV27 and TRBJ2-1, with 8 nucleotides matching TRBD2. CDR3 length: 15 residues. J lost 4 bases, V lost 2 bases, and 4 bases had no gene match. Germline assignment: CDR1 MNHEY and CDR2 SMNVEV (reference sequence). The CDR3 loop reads CASSLGIAGYNEQFF. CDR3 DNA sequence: TGTGCCAGCAGTTTAGGAATAGCGGGGTACAATGAGCAGTTCTTC.

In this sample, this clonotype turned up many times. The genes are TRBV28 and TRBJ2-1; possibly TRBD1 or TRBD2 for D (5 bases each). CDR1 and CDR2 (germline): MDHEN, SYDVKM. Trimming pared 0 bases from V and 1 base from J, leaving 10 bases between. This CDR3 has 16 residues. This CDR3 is CASSLWGTKSYNEQFF. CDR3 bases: TGTGCCAGCAGTTTATGGGGGACCAAGTCCTACAATGAGCAGTTCTTC.

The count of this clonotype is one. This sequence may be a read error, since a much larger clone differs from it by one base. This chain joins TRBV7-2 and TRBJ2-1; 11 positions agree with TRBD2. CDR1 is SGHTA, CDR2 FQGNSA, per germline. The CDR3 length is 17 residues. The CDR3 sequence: CASSLALRLAGQPQQVF. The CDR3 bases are TGTGCCAGCAGCTTGGCCCTCAGACTAGCGGGACAACCTCAGCAGGTCTTC.

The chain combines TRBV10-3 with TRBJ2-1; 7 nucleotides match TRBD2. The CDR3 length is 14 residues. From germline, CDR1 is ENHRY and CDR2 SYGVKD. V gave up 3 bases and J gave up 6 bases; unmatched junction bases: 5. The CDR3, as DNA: TGTGCCATCAGTGAAGCGGGATTGGGCAATGAGCAGTTCTTC. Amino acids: CAISEAGLGNEQFF.

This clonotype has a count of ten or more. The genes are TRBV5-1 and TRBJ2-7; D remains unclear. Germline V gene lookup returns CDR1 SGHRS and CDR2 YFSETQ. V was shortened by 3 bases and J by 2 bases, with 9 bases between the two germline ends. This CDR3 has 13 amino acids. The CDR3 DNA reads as TGCGCCAGCAGCTCTGAGGCGACCTACGAGCAGTACTTC. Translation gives CASSSEATYEQYF.

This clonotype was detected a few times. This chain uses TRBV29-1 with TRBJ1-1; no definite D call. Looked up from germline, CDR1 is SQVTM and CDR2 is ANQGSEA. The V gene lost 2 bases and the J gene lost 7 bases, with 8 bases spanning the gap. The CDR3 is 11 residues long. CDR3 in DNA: TGCAGCGTTGAAAAGATAGGTGAAGCTTTCTTT. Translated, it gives CSVEKIGEAFF. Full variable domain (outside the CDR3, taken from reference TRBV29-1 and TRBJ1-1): SAVISQKPSRDICQRGTSLTIQCQVDSQVTMMFWYRQQPGQSLTLIATANQGSEATYESGFVIDKFPISRPNLTFSTLTVSNMSPEDSSIYLCSVEKIGEAFFGQGTRLTVV.

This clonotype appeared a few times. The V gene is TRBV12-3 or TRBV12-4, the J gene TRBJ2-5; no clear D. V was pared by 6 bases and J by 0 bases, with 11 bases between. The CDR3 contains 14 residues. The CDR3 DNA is TGTGCCAGCAGGCTAGGATTGCACCAAGAGACCCAGTACTTC. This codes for CASRLGLHQETQYF.

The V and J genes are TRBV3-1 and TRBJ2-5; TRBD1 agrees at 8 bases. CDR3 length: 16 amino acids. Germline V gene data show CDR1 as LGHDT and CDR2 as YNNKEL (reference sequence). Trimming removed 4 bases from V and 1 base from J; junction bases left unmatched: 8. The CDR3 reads CASSRTRTGIQETQYF. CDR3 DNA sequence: TGTGCCAGCAGCCGAACCAGGACAGGGATCCAAGAGACCCAGTACTTC.

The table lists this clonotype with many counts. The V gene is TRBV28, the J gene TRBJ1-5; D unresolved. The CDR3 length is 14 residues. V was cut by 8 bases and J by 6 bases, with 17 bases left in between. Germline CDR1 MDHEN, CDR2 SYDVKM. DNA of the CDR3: TGTGCCAGCGACGGATCCAACGGAGGTCAGCCCCAGCATTTT. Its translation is CASDGSNGGQPQHF.

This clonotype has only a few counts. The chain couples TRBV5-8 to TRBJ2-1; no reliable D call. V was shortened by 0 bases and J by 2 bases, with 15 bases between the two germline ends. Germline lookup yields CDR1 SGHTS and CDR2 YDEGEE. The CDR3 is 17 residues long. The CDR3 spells CASSLAWPTGAYNEQFF. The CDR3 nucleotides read TGTGCCAGCAGCTTGGCTTGGCCGACTGGCGCCTACAATGAGCAGTTCTTC. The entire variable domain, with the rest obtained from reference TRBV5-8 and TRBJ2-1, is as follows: EAGVTQSPTHLIKTRGQQATLRCSPISGHTSVYWYQQALGLGLQFLLWYDEGEERNRGNFPPRFSGRQFPNYSSELNVNALELEDSALYLCASSLAWPTGAYNEQFFGPGTRLTVL.

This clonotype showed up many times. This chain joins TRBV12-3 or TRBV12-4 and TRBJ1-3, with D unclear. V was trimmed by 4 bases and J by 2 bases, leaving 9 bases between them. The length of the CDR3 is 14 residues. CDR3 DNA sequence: TGTGCCAGCAGTTCTATCGGTACTGGAAACACCATATATTTT. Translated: CASSSIGTGNTIYF.

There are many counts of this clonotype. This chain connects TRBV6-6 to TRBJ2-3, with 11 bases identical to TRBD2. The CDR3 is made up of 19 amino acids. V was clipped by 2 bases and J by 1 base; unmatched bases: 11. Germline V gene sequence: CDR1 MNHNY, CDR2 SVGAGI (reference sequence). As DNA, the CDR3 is TGTGCCAGCAGTTACGTCGGTAGCGGGAGGGCCCTTCGCACAGATACGCAGTATTTT. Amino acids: CASSYVGSGRALRTDTQYF.

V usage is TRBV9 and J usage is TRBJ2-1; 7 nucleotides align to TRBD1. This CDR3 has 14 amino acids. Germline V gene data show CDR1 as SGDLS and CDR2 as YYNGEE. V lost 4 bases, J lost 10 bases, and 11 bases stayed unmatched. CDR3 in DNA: TGTGCCAGCAGCTCCCGGACTCCCAGGGGGGAGCAGTTCTTC. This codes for CASSSRTPRGEQFF.

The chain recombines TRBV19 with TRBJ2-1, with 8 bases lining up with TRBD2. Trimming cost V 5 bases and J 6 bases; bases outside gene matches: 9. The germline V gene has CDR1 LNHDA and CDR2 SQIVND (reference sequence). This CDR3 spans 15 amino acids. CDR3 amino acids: CASSGTSGSFNEQFF. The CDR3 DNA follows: TGTGCCAGTAGTGGTACTAGCGGATCATTCAATGAGCAGTTCTTC. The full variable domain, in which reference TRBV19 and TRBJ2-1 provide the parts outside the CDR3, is DGGITQSPKYLFRKEGQNVTLSCEQNLNHDAMYWYRQDPGQGLRLIYYSQIVNDFQKGDIAEGYSVSREKKESFPLTVTSAQKNPTAFYLCASSGTSGSFNEQFFGPGTRLTVL.

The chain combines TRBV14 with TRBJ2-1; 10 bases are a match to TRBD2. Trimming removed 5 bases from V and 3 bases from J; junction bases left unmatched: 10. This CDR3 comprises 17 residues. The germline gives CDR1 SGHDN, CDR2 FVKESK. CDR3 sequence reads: CASSSPLTSGNYNEQFF. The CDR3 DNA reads TGTGCCAGCAGCTCCCCGCTCACTAGCGGGAACTACAATGAGCAGTTCTTC. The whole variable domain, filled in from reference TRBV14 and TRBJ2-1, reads EAGVTQFPSHSVIEKGQTVTLRCDPISGHDNLYWYRRVMGKEIKFLLHFVKESKQDESGMPNNRFLAERTGGTYSTLKVQPAELEDSGVYFCASSSPLTSGNYNEQFFGPGTRLTVL.

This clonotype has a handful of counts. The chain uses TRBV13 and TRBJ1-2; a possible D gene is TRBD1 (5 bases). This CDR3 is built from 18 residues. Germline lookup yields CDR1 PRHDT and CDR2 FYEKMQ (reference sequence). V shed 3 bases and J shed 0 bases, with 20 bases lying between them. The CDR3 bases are TGTGCCAGCAGCTTCGCGGGCAGGGACGACCTAGCTAACTATGGCTACACCTTC. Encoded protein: CASSFAGRDDLANYGYTF.

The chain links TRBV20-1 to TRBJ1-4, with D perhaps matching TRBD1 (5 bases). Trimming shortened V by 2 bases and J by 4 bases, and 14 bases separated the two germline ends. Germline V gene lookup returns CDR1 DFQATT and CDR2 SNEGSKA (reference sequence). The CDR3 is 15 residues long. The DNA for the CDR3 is TGCAGTGCTAGAAGTGGGGGATACTTTAATGAAAAACTGTTTTTT. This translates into CSARSGGYFNEKLFF.

CDR3 protein: CASSFGRGNSYNEQFF. For the CDR3, the DNA is TGTGCCAGCAGCTTCGGGCGGGGCAACTCCTACAATGAGCAGTTCTTC. V usage is TRBV11-2 and J usage is TRBJ2-1, with TRBD2 as a possible D gene (6 bases). Germline V CDR1 and CDR2: SGHAT, FQNNGV. Deletions cut 3 bases from V and 0 bases from J, with 12 bases between. There are 16 residues in the CDR3.

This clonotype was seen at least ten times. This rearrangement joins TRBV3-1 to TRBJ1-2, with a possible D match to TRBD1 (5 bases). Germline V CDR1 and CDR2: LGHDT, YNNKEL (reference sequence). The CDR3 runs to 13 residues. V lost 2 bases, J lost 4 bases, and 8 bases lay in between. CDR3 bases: TGTGCCAGCAGCCAAAGGGGTCCCTATGGCTACACCTTC. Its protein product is CASSQRGPYGYTF.

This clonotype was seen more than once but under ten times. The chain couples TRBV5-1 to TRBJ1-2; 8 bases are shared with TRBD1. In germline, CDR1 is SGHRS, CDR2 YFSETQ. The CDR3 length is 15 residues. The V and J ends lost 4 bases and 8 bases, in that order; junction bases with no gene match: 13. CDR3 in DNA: TGCGCCAGCAGCGGCGGGGGACAGGATTTGCGGGGCTACACCTTC. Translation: CASSGGGQDLRGYTF.

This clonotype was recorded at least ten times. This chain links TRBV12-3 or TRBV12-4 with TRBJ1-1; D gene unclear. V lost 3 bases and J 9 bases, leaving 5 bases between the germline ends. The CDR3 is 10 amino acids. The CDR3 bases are TGTGCCAGCAGTTTCGTCCAAGCTTTCTTT. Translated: CASSFVQAFF.

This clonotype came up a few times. The DNA for the CDR3 is TGTGCCAGCAGCGCCCGCGCCACTAGCGGGAGAGGGAATGAGCAGTTCTTC. Its translation is CASSARATSGRGNEQFF. This chain links TRBV7-9 with TRBJ2-1; TRBD2 agrees at 11 bases. Germline V CDR1 and CDR2: SEHNR, FQNEAQ (reference sequence). Trimming took 5 bases from V and 7 from J; bases not matched to a gene: 13. The CDR3 contains 17 residues. The entire variable domain, with the rest obtained from reference TRBV7-9 and TRBJ2-1, is as follows: DTGVSQNPRHKITKRGQNVTFRCDPISEHNRLYWYRQTLGQGPEFLTYFQNEAQLEKSRLLSDRFSAERPKGSFSTLEIQRTEQGDSAMYLCASSARATSGRGNEQFFGPGTRLTVL.

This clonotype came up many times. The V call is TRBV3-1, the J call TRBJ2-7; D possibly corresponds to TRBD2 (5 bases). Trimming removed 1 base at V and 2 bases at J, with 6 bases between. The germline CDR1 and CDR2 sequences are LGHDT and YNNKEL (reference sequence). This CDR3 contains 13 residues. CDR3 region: CASSQGGPYEQYF. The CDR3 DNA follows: TGTGCCAGCAGCCAAGGCGGGCCCTACGAGCAGTACTTC.